The rows below give T cell receptor beta chains drawn from one sample of a study of T cells in Graves' hyperthyroidism and ophthalmopathy. One entry per CDR3 protein, called by TCRdb with MiXCR from the multiplex PCR reads. The data show hundreds of thousands of distinct CDR3 sequences, with 15% to 20% seen just once and about 45% held by the top ten. The specimen was blood. Receptor source: a middle-aged man with Graves' ophthalmopathy. The CDR3 runs from the conserved cysteine through the conserved F or W. The D gene is left open where the match is weak. Size is omitted from some rows. Given values are once, few, many or a class for expanded clones.

d_call: .; v_call: TRBV27; j_call: TRBJ1-2; clone_size: .; cdr3_aa: CASRQGGGYTF; cdr3_nt: TGTGCCAGCCGTCAAGGAGGGGGCTACACCTTC
d_call: TRBD2; v_call: TRBV7-2; j_call: TRBJ2-7; clone_size: many; cdr3_aa: CASSRTSGQAWEQYF; cdr3_nt: TGTGCCAGCAGCCGGACTAGCGGCCAGGCCTGGGAGCAGTACTTC
d_call: .; v_call: TRBV3-1; j_call: TRBJ2-1; clone_size: .; cdr3_aa: CASSQGQRRLLSYNEQFF; cdr3_nt: TGTGCCAGCAGCCAAGGACAGCGTCGGCTTCTCTCCTACAATGAGCAGTTCTTC
d_call: TRBD1; v_call: TRBV9; j_call: TRBJ1-2; clone_size: few; cdr3_aa: CASSVLQGGNYGYTF; cdr3_nt: TGTGCCAGCAGCGTACTGCAAGGGGGCAACTATGGCTACACCTTC
d_call: TRBD2; v_call: TRBV6-1; j_call: TRBJ2-1; clone_size: many; cdr3_aa: CASSSGGPYNEQFF; cdr3_nt: TGTGCCAGCAGTTCGGGGGGGCCCTACAATGAGCAGTTCTTC
d_call: .; v_call: TRBV28; j_call: TRBJ2-3; clone_size: .; cdr3_aa: CASSSGQGLHTQYF; cdr3_nt: .
d_call: .; v_call: TRBV2; j_call: TRBJ1-5; clone_size: few; cdr3_aa: CASSGQVIRNQPQHF; cdr3_nt: TGTGCCAGCAGTGGTCAAGTTATTCGCAATCAGCCCCAGCATTTT
d_call: .; v_call: TRBV20-1; j_call: TRBJ2-3; clone_size: .; cdr3_aa: CSAREWPDTQYF; cdr3_nt: TGCAGTGCTAGAGAGTGGCCAGATACGCAGTATTTT
d_call: .; v_call: TRBV18; j_call: TRBJ1-4; clone_size: .; cdr3_aa: CASSPSGGNEKLFF; cdr3_nt: TGTGCCAGCTCACCATCGGGGGGGAATGAAAAACTGTTTTTT
d_call: .; v_call: TRBV9; j_call: TRBJ1-6; clone_size: few; cdr3_aa: CASSEGVGDGSPLHF; cdr3_nt: TGTGCCAGCAGCGAGGGGGTGGGGGACGGTTCACCCCTCCACTTT
d_call: TRBD2; v_call: TRBV20-1; j_call: TRBJ2-5; clone_size: .; cdr3_aa: CSASRGESGGKKETQYF; cdr3_nt: TGCAGTGCTAGCCGGGGGGAAAGCGGGGGCAAAAAAGAGACCCAGTACTTC
d_call: .; v_call: TRBV6-5; j_call: TRBJ2-1; clone_size: .; cdr3_aa: CASSYIRNNEQFF; cdr3_nt: TGTGCCAGCAGTTATATCAGAAACAATGAGCAGTTCTTC
d_call: TRBD2; v_call: TRBV10-1; j_call: TRBJ2-3; clone_size: .; cdr3_aa: CASSGRLASGGLEKDTQYF; cdr3_nt: TGCGCCAGCAGTGGCCGTTTGGCTAGCGGGGGACTCGAGAAAGATACGCAGTATTTT
d_call: TRBD1; v_call: TRBV28; j_call: TRBJ2-1; clone_size: many; cdr3_aa: CASSLGQVFSYNEQFF; cdr3_nt: TGTGCCAGCAGTTTGGGACAGGTTTTCTCCTACAATGAGCAGTTCTTC
d_call: .; v_call: TRBV12-3/TRBV12-4; j_call: TRBJ2-1; clone_size: .; cdr3_aa: CASSATLGREGANNEQFF; cdr3_nt: TGTGCCAGCAGTGCGACATTGGGGCGCGAGGGCGCCAACAATGAGCAGTTCTTC